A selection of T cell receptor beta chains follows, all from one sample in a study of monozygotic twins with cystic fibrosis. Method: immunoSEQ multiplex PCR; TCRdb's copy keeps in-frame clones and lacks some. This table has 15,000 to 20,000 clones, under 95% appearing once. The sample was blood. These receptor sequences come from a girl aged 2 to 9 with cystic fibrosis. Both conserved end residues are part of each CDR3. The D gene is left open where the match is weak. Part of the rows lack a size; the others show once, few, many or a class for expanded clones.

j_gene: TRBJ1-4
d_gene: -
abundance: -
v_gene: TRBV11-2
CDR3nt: TGTGCCAGCAGCTTAGATCCGGGGTGGAATGAAAAACTGTTTTTT
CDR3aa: CASSLDPGWNEKLFF

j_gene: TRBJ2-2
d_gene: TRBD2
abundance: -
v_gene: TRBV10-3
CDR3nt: TGTGCCATCAGTGCCATCGGGACTAGCGGGAGGACCGGGGAGCTGTTTTTT
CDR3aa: CAISAIGTSGRTGELFF

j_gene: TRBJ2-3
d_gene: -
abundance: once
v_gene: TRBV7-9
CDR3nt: TGTGCCAGCAGCGGGGAACGAACTAGCACAGATACGCAGTATTTT
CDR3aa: CASSGERTSTDTQYF

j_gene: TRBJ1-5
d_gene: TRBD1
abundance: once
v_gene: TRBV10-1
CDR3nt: TGCGCCCCCAAAAGAGGGGGCAGTCAGCCCCAGCATTTT
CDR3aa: CAPKRGGSQPQHF

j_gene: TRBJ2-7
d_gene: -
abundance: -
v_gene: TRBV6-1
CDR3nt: TGTGCCAGCAGTGAATACCCGTCTAGCTACGAGCAGTACTTC
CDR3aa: CASSEYPSSYEQYF

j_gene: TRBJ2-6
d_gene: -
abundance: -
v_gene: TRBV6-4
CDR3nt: TGTGCCAGCAGAGGGTCTGGGGCCAACGTCCTGACTTTC
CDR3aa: CASRGSGANVLTF

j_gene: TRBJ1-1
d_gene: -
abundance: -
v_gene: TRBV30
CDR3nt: TGTGCCTGGAGCCGAGGTCCGGCGAACACTGAAGCTTTCTTT
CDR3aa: CAWSRGPANTEAFF

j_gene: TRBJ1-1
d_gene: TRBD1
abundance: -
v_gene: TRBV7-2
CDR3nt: TGTGCCAGCAGCCCCGGGGGAGGGACAGGGGGTAACACTGAAGCTTTCTTT
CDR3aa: CASSPGGGTGGNTEAFF

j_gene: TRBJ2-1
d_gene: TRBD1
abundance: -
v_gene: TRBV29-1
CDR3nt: TGCAGCGCCCCTGTACAGGGGATAAGGGCGGATGAGCAGTTCTTC
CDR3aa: CSAPVQGIRADEQFF

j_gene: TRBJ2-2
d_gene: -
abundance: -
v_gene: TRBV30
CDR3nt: TGTGCCTGGAGTTTAGGACAGCGGAACACCGGGGAGCTGTTTTTT
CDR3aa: CAWSLGQRNTGELFF

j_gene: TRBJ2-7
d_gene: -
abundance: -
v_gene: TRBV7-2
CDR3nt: TGTGCCAGCAGCCGACCCCAGAATAACGAGCAGTACTTC
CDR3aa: CASSRPQNNEQYF

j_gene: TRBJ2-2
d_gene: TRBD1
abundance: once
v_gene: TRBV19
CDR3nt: TGTGCCAGTACGGAGACAGGGAGTACCGGGGAGCTGTTTTTT
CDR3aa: CASTETGSTGELFF

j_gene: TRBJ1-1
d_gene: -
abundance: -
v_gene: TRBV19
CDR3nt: TGTGCCAGTACCTTGGACAGAAACACTGAAGCTTTCTTT
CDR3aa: CASTLDRNTEAFF

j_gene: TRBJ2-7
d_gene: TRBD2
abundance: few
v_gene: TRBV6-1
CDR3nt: TGTGCCAGCAGTGAACAGGCTAGCGGCTCCTACGAGCAGTACTTC
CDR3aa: CASSEQASGSYEQYF

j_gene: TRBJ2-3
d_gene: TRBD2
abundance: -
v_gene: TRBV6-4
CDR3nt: TGTGCCAGCAGTGACGGTGCGGGGGGAGCCACAGATACGCAGTATTTT
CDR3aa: CASSDGAGGATDTQYF

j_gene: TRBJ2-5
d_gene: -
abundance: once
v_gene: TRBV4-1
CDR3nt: TGCGCCAGCAGCCAAGATTCGGAAGAAGAGTGGGAGACCCAGTACTTC
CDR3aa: CASSQDSEEEWETQYF

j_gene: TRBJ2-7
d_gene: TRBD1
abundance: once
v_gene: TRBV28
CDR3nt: TGTGCCAGCAGTTATCCGGGACAGTCCTACGAGCAGTACTTC
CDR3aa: CASSYPGQSYEQYF

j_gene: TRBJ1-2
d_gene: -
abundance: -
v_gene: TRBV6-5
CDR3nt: TGTGCCAGCAGCCGGGACGGCAACTATGGCTACACCTTC
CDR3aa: CASSRDGNYGYTF

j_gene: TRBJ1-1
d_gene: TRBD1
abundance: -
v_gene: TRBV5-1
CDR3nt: TGCGCCAGCAGCATACAGGGGGCTGGGGACACTGAAGCTTTCTTT
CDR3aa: CASSIQGAGDTEAFF

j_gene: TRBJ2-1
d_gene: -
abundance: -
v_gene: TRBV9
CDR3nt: TGTGCCAGCAGCGTAGAGGGCTTCCTCAACGAGCAGTTCTTC
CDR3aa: CASSVEGFLNEQFF

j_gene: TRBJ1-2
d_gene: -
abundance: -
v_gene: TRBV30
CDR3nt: TGTGCCAAGCACAGGGCGGGCGGCTACACCTTC
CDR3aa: CAKHRAGGYTF

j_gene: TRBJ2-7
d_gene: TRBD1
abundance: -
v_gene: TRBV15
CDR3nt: TGTGCCACCAGCAGAACCACGGGACAGGTCTACGAGCAGTACTTC
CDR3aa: CATSRTTGQVYEQYF

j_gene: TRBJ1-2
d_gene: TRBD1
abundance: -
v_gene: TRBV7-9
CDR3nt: TGTGCCAGCAGCTCAACCGCCCATCCAGGGGGCGGGGATGGCTACACCTTC
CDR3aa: CASSSTAHPGGGDGYTF

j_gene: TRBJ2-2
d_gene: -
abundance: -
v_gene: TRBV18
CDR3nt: TGTGCCAGCTCACCACGGGCCCCGGACCTAAACACCGGGGAGCTGTTTTTT
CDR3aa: CASSPRAPDLNTGELFF

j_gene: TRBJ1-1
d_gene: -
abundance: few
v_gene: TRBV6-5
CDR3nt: TGTGCCAGCAGGCTAACCTCGACTAGCTCGGGGTCAGCTTTCTTT
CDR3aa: CASRLTSTSSGSAFF

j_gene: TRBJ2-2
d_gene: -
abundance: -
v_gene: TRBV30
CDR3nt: TGTGCCTGGAAGCCGTCGGGGAACACCGGGGAGCTGTTTTTT
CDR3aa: CAWKPSGNTGELFF

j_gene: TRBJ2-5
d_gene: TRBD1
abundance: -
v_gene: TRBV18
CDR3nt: TGTGCCAGCTCACGAACAGGGGGAGTTCGGGAGACCCAGTACTTC
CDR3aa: CASSRTGGVRETQYF

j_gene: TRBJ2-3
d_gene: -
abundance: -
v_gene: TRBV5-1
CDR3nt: TGCGCCAGCAGCTTGCGAGGCGTGTCTAGCACAGATACGCAGTATTTT
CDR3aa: CASSLRGVSSTDTQYF

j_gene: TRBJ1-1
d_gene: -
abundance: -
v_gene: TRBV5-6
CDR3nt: TGTGCCAGCAGCCTTTCATGGGCAGTCATGAACACTGAAGCTTTCTTT
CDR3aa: CASSLSWAVMNTEAFF

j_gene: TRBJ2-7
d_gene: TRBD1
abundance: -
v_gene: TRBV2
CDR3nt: TGTGCCAGCAGGGCACAGGGGGCATCCTACGAGCAGTACTTC
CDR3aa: CASRAQGASYEQYF

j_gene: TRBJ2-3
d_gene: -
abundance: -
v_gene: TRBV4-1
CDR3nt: TGCGCCAGCAGCCAAGGCAGGACTTCGGATACGCAGTATTTT
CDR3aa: CASSQGRTSDTQYF

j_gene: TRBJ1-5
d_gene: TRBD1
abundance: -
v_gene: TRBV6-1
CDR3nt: TGTGCCAGCAGTCCAACAGGGGGCCGTCAGCCCCAGCATTTT
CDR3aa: CASSPTGGRQPQHF

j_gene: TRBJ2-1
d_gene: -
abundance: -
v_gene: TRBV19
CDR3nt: TGTGCCAGTAGTATAATCGGGCCGGGGGCCTACAATGAGCAGTTCTTC
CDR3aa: CASSIIGPGAYNEQFF

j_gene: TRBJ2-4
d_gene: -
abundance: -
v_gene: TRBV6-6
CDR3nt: TGTGCCAGCAGTTTCGGTCGGAGTTTAGCCAAAAACATTCAGTACTTC
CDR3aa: CASSFGRSLAKNIQYF

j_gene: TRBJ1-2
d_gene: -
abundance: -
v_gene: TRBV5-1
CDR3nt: TGCGCCAGCAGCTTATCCTCCGGGGGACTAGGCTATGGCTACACCTTC
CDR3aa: CASSLSSGGLGYGYTF

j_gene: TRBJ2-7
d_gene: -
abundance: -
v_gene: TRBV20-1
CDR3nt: TGCAGTGGCGGGGTGGACTACGAGCAGTACTTC
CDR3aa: CSGGVDYEQYF

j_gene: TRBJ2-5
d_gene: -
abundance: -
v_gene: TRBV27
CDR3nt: TGTGCCAGCAGTCCTGGGCTTGGGGTGGAGACCCAGTACTTC
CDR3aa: CASSPGLGVETQYF

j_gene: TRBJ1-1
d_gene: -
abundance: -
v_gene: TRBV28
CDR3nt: TGTGCCAGCACCCCCTCGCCAGGACGGCCGTTCACTGAAGCTTTCTTT
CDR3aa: CASTPSPGRPFTEAFF

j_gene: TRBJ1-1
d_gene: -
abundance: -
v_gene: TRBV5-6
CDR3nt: TGTGCCAGCAGCTTTCCAGGTAAGACTGAAGCTTTCTTT
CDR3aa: CASSFPGKTEAFF

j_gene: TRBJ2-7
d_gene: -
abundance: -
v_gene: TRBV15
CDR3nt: TGTGCCACCAGCAGAGAGTATACGTTAGGTGGGCGGACCGACTACGAGCAGTACTTC
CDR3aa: CATSREYTLGGRTDYEQYF

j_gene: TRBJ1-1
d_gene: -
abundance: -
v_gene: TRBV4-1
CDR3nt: TGCGCCAGCAGCCAGAACACCCCACAGTTGTCCCAGAACACTGAAGCTTTCTTT
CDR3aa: CASSQNTPQLSQNTEAFF

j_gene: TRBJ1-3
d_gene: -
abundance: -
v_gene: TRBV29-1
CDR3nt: TGCAGCGTTGGGGGTGGAAACACCATATATTTT
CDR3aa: CSVGGGNTIYF

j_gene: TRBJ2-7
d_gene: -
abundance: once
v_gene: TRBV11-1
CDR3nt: TGTGCCAGCAGCTTTGGGTCAGCCTCACTTTCCTACGAGCAGTACTTC
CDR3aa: CASSFGSASLSYEQYF

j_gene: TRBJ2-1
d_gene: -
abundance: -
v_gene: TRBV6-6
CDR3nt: TGTGCCAGCAGTTACGGCCGGAAGTTTGATGAGCAGTTCTTC
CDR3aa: CASSYGRKFDEQFF

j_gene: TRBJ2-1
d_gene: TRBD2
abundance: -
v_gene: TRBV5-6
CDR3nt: TGTGCCAGCAGCGGGACTAGCGGGGGGTTTTATGAGCAGTTCTTC
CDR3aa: CASSGTSGGFYEQFF

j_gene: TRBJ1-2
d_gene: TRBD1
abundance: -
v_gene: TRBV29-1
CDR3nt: TGCAGCGTTCTGGCCCGACAGGGGGACTATGGCTACACCTTC
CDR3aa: CSVLARQGDYGYTF

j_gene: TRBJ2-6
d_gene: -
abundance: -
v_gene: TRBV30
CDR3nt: TGTGCCTTCCAACAGGGCTCGAAAGCCAACGTCCTGACTTTC
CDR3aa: CAFQQGSKANVLTF